The T cell receptor beta chain under discussion was sequenced for a study of monozygotic twins with inflammatory bowel disease. Whole-study results and caveats: Especially with disease activity, IBD patients shared fewer clonotypes with others than healthy twins did. Twins with IBD were found to have lower TCRbeta diversity (inverse Simpson) than healthy co-twins.

TCRdb re-called the 5' RACE reads and gives one entry per CDR3 protein, without DNA. Its table lists roughly 300,000 distinct CDR3 sequences. Germline values: CDR1 MNHEY, CDR2 SVGAGI. The CDR3 runs 12 residues. Of note for this clonotype: Its antigen remains unknown.

The TCR originated in a human donor with ulcerative colitis or Crohn's disease, or a healthy co-twin of an affected twin (not recorded which). The sequenced material came from blood. The J gene is TRBJ2-7, the V gene TRBV6-5; TCRdb outputs TRBD1, but without DNA this stays unchecked. The CDR3 protein is CASSQQGYEQYF.